This T cell receptor beta chain was identified during a study of sequential checkpoint blockade in melanoma. Germline V CDR1 and CDR2: MNHEY, SVGAGI. The V end lost 4 bases, the J end lost 0 bases, and 9 bases lay between the germline ends. This CDR3 is built from 14 residues. Described treatment: randomized to nivolumab then ipilimumab (arm A) or the reverse (arm B). Live CD3+CD8+ CD19− CD56− cells were sorted from PBMCs. Sequencing used immunoSEQ multiplex PCR; TCRdb keeps in-frame clones, though not all of them. This table holds 15,000 to 20,000 clones, approximately 57% found once. The starting material was CD8+ T cells sorted from blood (inferred from file names), obtained from a patient given nivolumab and ipilimumab in sequence. The TCR sequence derives from a human donor with melanoma. This chain uses TRBV6-5 with TRBJ1-1; D might be TRBD1 (6 bases). CDR3 nucleotides: TGTGCCAGCAGTTGGACAGTTCTGAACACTGAAGCTTTCTTT. It is translated as CASSWTVLNTEAFF.